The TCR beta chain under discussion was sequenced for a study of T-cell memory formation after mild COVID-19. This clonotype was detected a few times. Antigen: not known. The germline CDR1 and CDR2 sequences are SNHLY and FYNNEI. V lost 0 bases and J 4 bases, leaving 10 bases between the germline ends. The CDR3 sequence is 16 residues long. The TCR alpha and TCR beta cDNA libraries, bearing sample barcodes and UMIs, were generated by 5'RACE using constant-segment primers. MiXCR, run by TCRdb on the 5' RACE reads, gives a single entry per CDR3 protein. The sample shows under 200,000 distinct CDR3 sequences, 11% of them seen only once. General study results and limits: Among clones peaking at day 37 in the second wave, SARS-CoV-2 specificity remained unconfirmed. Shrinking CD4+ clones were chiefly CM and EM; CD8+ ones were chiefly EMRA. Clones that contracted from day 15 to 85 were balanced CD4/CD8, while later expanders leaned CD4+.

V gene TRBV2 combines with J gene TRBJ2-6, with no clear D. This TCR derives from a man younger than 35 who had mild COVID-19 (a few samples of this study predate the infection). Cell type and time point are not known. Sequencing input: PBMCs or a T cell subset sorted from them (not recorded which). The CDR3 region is CASSEAVVPGANVLTF. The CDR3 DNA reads TGTGCCAGCAGTGAAGCTGTGGTACCCGGGGCCAACGTCCTGACTTTC.